The 17 T cell receptor beta chains below come from one sample, sequenced in a study of cytomegalovirus exposure and HLA in healthy donors. A multiplex PCR was run with 60 Vbeta primers and 13 Jbeta primers. TCRdb's table, derived via immunoSEQ multiplex PCR, lists solely in-frame clones and lacks some. The table lists over 85,000 clones, about 77% of them singletons, with 3% to 3.5% in the top ten. Sequencing was done on a sample of PBMCs. The receptors come from a man aged 40-49 years in good health and CMV-seronegative.

V gene TRBV28 combines with J gene TRBJ1-1; D is possibly TRBD1 (6 bases). Germline assignment: CDR1 MDHEN and CDR2 SYDVKM. The V gene lost 7 bases and the J gene lost 1 base, with 16 bases spanning the gap. This CDR3 contains 15 residues. CDR3 in amino acids: CASTLGGTGNTEAFF. The DNA of the CDR3 is TGTGCCAGCACCTTAGGGGGAACAGGGAACACTGAAGCTTTCTTT.

This clone was counted only a few times. The chain carries TRBV2 and TRBJ1-2, with TRBD1 matching over 8 bases. From germline, CDR1 is SNHLY and CDR2 FYNNEI. J gave up 8 bases and V 6 bases, and 14 bases lay outside the gene matches. The CDR3 is made up of 15 amino acids. In DNA form, the CDR3 reads TGTGCCAGCAGGGGGCGGCTAACAGGGGGTGGCGGCTACACCTTC. Its protein product is CASRGRLTGGGGYTF.

This chain uses TRBV28 with TRBJ2-7; D is possibly TRBD1 (5 bases). The CDR3 covers 16 residues. Germline V gene data show CDR1 as MDHEN and CDR2 as SYDVKM. V was trimmed by 7 bases and J by 0 bases, leaving 19 bases between them. The CDR3 DNA reads TGTGCCAGCACCACCGACAGTCCACAAAGCTCCTACGAGCAGTACTTC. It is translated as CASTTDSPQSSYEQYF.

The CDR3 here is CASSPSPAADEQYF. The CDR3 DNA reads TGTGCCAGCAGCCCCTCGCCCGCGGCCGACGAGCAGTACTTC. The chain couples TRBV7-8 to TRBJ2-7; D is ambiguous. CDR3 length equals 14 residues. Germline lookup yields CDR1 SGHVS and CDR2 FQNEAQ. The germline V and J ends were trimmed by 5 bases and 5 bases, with 16 bases remaining between them.

The V gene is TRBV30, the J gene TRBJ1-2; D remains ambiguous. V was pared by 1 base and J by 8 bases, with 17 bases between. The CDR3 has 14 amino acids. CDR1 and CDR2 (germline): GTSNPN, SVGIG (reference sequence). The CDR3 DNA reads TGTGCCTGGAGTGCCTTGGTGGAGGGAGGGGGCTACACCTTC. Its protein is CAWSALVEGGGYTF.

The chain combines TRBV19 with TRBJ1-1; D might be TRBD1 (5 bases). The germline gives CDR1 LNHDA, CDR2 SQIVND (reference sequence). This CDR3 region has 15 residues. Between the trimmed V and J ends, which lost 0 bases and 2 bases, there was a span of 10 bases. In DNA form, the CDR3 reads TGTGCCAGTAGTATAGATCGGGGGGTTAACACTGAAGCTTTCTTT. Amino acid sequence: CASSIDRGVNTEAFF.

The chain recombines TRBV19 with TRBJ1-4; no firm D call. Trimming removed 2 bases from V and 1 base from J, with 8 bases in between. The CDR3 is 15 residues long. CDR1 and CDR2 from the germline V gene are LNHDA and SQIVND (reference sequence). The CDR3 region has the DNA TGTGCCAGTAGTATATTCAGAGGAACTAATGAAAAACTGTTTTTT. It encodes CASSIFRGTNEKLFF. Looking up the rest from reference TRBV19 and TRBJ1-4 gives the full variable domain: DGGITQSPKYLFRKEGQNVTLSCEQNLNHDAMYWYRQDPGQGLRLIYYSQIVNDFQKGDIAEGYSVSREKKESFPLTVTSAQKNPTAFYLCASSIFRGTNEKLFFGSGTQLSVL.

CDR3 coding DNA: TGTGCCAGCAGTACTAGCGGGAGGCAGTACTTC. It encodes CASSTSGRQYF. The chain links TRBV6-5 to TRBJ2-7, with 11 nucleotides matching TRBD2. The ends lost 5 bases at V and 9 bases at J; junction bases unmatched: 0. CDR1 and CDR2 (germline): MNHEY, SVGAGI. The CDR3 loop spans 11 amino acids.

This chain uses TRBV27 with TRBJ1-6, with D possibly matching TRBD1 (6 bases). The CDR3 loop spans 14 amino acids. V was clipped by 2 bases and J by 9 bases, with 11 bases between them. Germline V gene data show CDR1 as MNHEY and CDR2 as SMNVEV (reference sequence). The CDR3 loop reads CASSLGQSSSPLHF. CDR3 bases: TGTGCCAGCAGTTTAGGACAGAGTAGTTCACCCCTCCACTTT.

This clone came up a few times. J is TRBJ1-2 and V is TRBV27; TRBD1 matches at 7 bases. The V gene end was trimmed by 4 bases and the J gene end by 2 bases; junction bases not matched to a gene: 7. The CDR3 totals 15 residues. Germline V lookup: CDR1 MNHEY, CDR2 SMNVEV (reference sequence). CDR3 DNA: TGTGCCAGCAGTTATTTGGACAGGCTAAACTATGGCTACACCTTC. Its translation is CASSYLDRLNYGYTF.

With regard to this clone: The sample contains more than one DNA sequence encoding this CDR3. This chain uses TRBV30 with TRBJ2-7; TRBD2 is a possible D gene (6 bases). Deletions cut 5 bases from V and 1 base from J, with 6 bases between. This CDR3 is 11 amino acids long. Looked up from germline, CDR1 is GTSNPN and CDR2 is SVGIG (reference sequence). CDR3 nucleotides: TGTGCCTGGGGAGGGTCCTACGAGCAGTACTTC. The encoded protein is CAWGGSYEQYF.

The chain recombines TRBV9 with TRBJ2-7; TRBD2 agrees at 8 bases. CDR3 length: 14 residues. Germline-derived CDR1 and CDR2 are SGDLS and YYNGEE. V lost 3 bases and J lost 3; bases outside the gene matches: 5. DNA for the CDR3: TGTGCCAGCAGCGCCAGGACTAGCAGCTACGAGCAGTACTTC. It codes for CASSARTSSYEQYF.

The chain links TRBV6-1 to TRBJ2-2; TRBD2 matches at 7 bases. CDR3 size: 15 residues. The ends lost 5 bases at V and 1 base at J; junction bases unmatched: 4. Germline V CDR1 and CDR2: MNHNS, SASEGT. Here the CDR3 DNA reads TGTGCCAGCAGTATTAGCGGGTGGAACACCGGGGAGCTGTTTTTT. It is translated as CASSISGWNTGELFF.

The gene calls are TRBV30 and TRBJ1-2; D is unresolved. This CDR3 contains 11 residues. CDR1 is GTSNPN and CDR2 is SVGIG in the germline V gene (reference sequence). V was trimmed by 8 bases and J by 3 bases, leaving 10 bases between them. The CDR3 region is CALHRDYGYTF. The CDR3 nucleotides read TGTGCCCTCCACCGAGACTATGGCTACACCTTC.

The CDR3 loop reads CASSPTRDRIVHEQYF. The CDR3 nucleotides read TGTGCCAGCAGCCCAACTCGGGACAGGATAGTACACGAGCAGTACTTC. J is TRBJ2-7 and V is TRBV28; 8 positions agree with TRBD1. J lost 5 bases, V lost 6 bases, and 15 bases had no gene match. Per germline, CDR1 MDHEN and CDR2 SYDVKM. The CDR3 has 16 residues.

A single count supports this clone. This rearrangement joins TRBV30 to TRBJ2-5; D unclear. The DNA end lines up better with TRBJ2-7; the J call may be wrong. This CDR3 has 12 residues. Germline CDR1 reads GTSNPN; CDR2 reads SVGIG (reference sequence). CDR3 region: CAWSQGNYEQYF. CDR3 bases: TGTGCCTGGAGCCAAGGAAACTACGAGCAGTACTTC.

J is TRBJ1-3 and V is TRBV5-1; D is uncertain. Germline CDR1 reads SGHRS; CDR2 reads YFSETQ. This CDR3 region has 15 residues. Trimming left V 4 bases short and J 0 bases short, with 11 bases between. DNA of the CDR3: TGCGCCAGCAGCGGCGACCCTAGCTCTGGAAACACCATATATTTT. As protein: CASSGDPSSGNTIYF.